This T cell receptor (beta chain) comes out of a study of blood T cell repertoires in COVID-19 (TCRdb year 2020). About the study as a whole: The collaborator samples originated in the United States, Italy and Spain and spanned the acute and convalescent phases of COVID-19. The material from the prospective study consisted of cDNA or gDNA derived from T cells, B-cell-depleted T cells, or PBMCs. Subjects who had been exposed to COVID-19, were actively infected with it, or had recovered from it provided the deeply sampled blood TCRbeta repertoires that made up the dataset. A freely available public database, intended as a resource for researchers studying the immune response to SARS-CoV-2, is where the repertoires were released. The samples were drawn from two sources: the first 160 participants of the ongoing ImmuneRACE study, and over 1,000 subjects contributed by 6 global collaborators. Nearly every sample came with metadata listing a de-identified subject ID, COVID-19 status, age in years and sex. Where available, HLA class I and class II types were taken from metadata supplied by the sample provider and were not determined by assay-based typing. Overall study results and their limits: How much clinical and demographic metadata was included differed by source and by participant, and the metadata was provided uncurated.

Note on this clone: It has no known antigen specificity. It has no much larger one-base neighbor in the sample; base qualities were not kept.

From a lookup of the germline V gene (reference sequence), CDR1 and CDR2 are LNHDA and SQIVND. Trimming costs V 5 bases and J 3 bases, and their ends lie 17 bases apart. From the cysteine through the phenylalanine, the CDR3 covers 15 amino acids. The read is trimmed to its CDR3 DNA, 45 bases read in frame from base 1. TCRbeta CDR3 regions were amplified from genomic DNA using the immunoSEQ Assay, a bias-controlled multiplex PCR. The source study handled its data this way. The number of nucleated cells in each sample was estimated from the amplification of reference gene primers within the assay. To quantify the absolute abundance of each unique TCRbeta CDR3 rearrangement, sequence reads were collapsed and filtered. For each sample, productive Simpson clonality was calculated as the square root of Simpson's diversity index across productive rearrangements. This immuneACCESS table, as held by TCRdb, lists in-frame sequences with V and J called but not all clones. Of the missing ones, under half trace to an unresolved V gene in checked studies; the others have no known cause. V, J and clone size were drawn from that table, and D and trimming were deduced from the DNA. This sample comprises tens of thousands of clones, 70% to 90% of them detected only once. The ten top clones hold 9% to 9.5% of the sample.

Collaborating institutions collected whole blood in K2EDTA tubes following their own protocols. Collaborator samples were shipped for TCRbeta analysis as frozen whole blood, isolated PBMCs, or DNA extracted from either sample type. The V gene is TRBV19 and the J gene is TRBJ2-7, with the D gene too uncertain to name. Sequencing was carried out using peripheral blood. The receptor was derived from a human donor in a cohort sampled during active COVID-19. The DNA sequence is given as TGTGCCAGTAGTGGAAGAGGCGCAGAGAACTACGAGCAGTACTTC. The resulting protein is CASSGRGAENYEQYF.